The next 30 T cell receptor beta chains were all read from a single sample in a study of blood T cell repertoires in COVID-19. Data came from immunoSEQ multiplex PCR; TCRdb stores just in-frame clones and leaves some out. The data show under 550,000 clones, roughly 90% seen once. Sequences were obtained from peripheral blood. The origin of the receptors is a man aged 18 to 29 with COVID-19, enrolled during active disease.

The J gene is TRBJ2-2, the V gene TRBV19, with D unclear. V lost 2 bases to trimming and J lost 6 bases, with 13 bases between them. This CDR3 is 15 amino acids long. Germline V gives CDR1 LNHDA, CDR2 SQIVND (reference sequence). The CDR3 is CASSIRSVSSGELFF. The CDR3 DNA sequence: TGTGCCAGTAGTATAAGGAGTGTGAGTTCCGGGGAGCTGTTTTTT.

The chain combines TRBV7-9 with TRBJ2-5; 7 nucleotides agree with TRBD2. V was clipped by 1 base and J by 5 bases; unmatched bases: 10. This CDR3 region has 16 residues. CDR1 and CDR2 (germline): SEHNR, FQNEAQ (reference sequence). The CDR3 is CASSLGSGARLETQYF. The CDR3 DNA reads as TGTGCCAGCAGCTTAGGGAGCGGGGCAAGGCTCGAGACCCAGTACTTC.

The V gene is TRBV14, the J gene TRBJ2-1; D gene unclear. The germline gives CDR1 SGHDN, CDR2 FVKESK. The V end was cut by 0 bases, the J end by 1 base, with 10 bases between. The CDR3 is 16 residues long. The CDR3 here is CASSQDLIASYNEQFF. In DNA form, the CDR3 reads TGTGCCAGCAGCCAAGATCTAATAGCTTCCTACAATGAGCAGTTCTTC.

The chain carries TRBV6-5 and TRBJ2-7, with 10 bases lining up with TRBD1. The CDR3 is 15 amino acids. V lost 5 bases and J lost 6; bases outside the gene matches: 10. CDR1 is MNHEY and CDR2 is SVGAGI in the germline V gene. The CDR3: CASSRQGAPLGEQYF. The CDR3 DNA is TGTGCCAGCAGTAGACAGGGGGCACCTCTCGGCGAGCAGTACTTC.

This rearrangement joins TRBV5-4 to TRBJ1-4; TRBD1 is a possible D gene (6 bases). With 2 bases removed from V and 4 bases from J, the gap between germline ends came to 18 bases. The CDR3 has 17 amino acids. The germline gives CDR1 SGHNT, CDR2 YYREEE (reference sequence). This CDR3 is CASSFGAGGSGNEKLFF. CDR3 DNA: TGTGCCAGCAGCTTCGGCGCTGGGGGCAGTGGTAATGAAAAACTGTTTTTT.

J is TRBJ1-1 and V is TRBV5-6; 7 bases agree with TRBD1. The CDR3 loop spans 15 amino acids. Germline V gene sequence: CDR1 SGHDT, CDR2 YYEEEE. V shed 5 bases, J shed 3 bases, and the junction held 10 bases outside the gene matches. The CDR3 DNA follows: TGTGCCAGCAGGAGAACAGGGGTGAAGGACACTGAAGCTTTCTTT. Amino acid sequence: CASRRTGVKDTEAFF.

The chain has TRBV5-1 and TRBJ2-1, with a weak D call TRBD2 (6 bases). Trimming removed 0 bases from V and 5 bases from J, with 12 bases in between. Germline loops: CDR1 SGHRS, CDR2 YFSETQ. The CDR3 has 15 residues. CDR3 bases: TGCGCCAGCAGCTTGGCAGTAGCGGTGAACAATGAGCAGTTCTTC. Its protein product is CASSLAVAVNNEQFF.

A note on this clone: The same CDR3 also results from other DNA sequences found in this sample. The gene calls are TRBV6-6 and TRBJ2-7, with 9 bases lining up with TRBD1. With 4 bases clipped from V and 2 bases from J, the junction kept 0 bases outside the gene matches. This CDR3 contains 13 residues. Germline loops: CDR1 MNHNY, CDR2 SVGAGI (reference sequence). CDR3 in amino acids: CASSWTGAYEQYF. CDR3 DNA: TGTGCCAGCAGTTGGACAGGGGCCTACGAGCAGTACTTC.

The rearrangement joins TRBV7-9 to TRBJ1-2; tentatively, D is TRBD1 (5 bases). V shed 4 bases and J shed 4 bases, with 25 bases lying between them. The V gene's germline CDR1 is SEHNR and CDR2 FQNEAQ (reference sequence). This CDR3 region has 18 residues. In DNA form, the CDR3 reads TGTGCCAGCAGCTCGTCGGACACTCGATCAGGGTCCATCTATGGCTACACCTTC. Translated, it gives CASSSSDTRSGSIYGYTF.

This clone has more than one count but fewer than ten. CDR3: CASSPTDSPGETQYF. CDR3 sequence (DNA): TGTGCCAGCAGCCCCACGGACTCCCCAGGAGAGACCCAGTACTTC. J is TRBJ2-5 and V is TRBV4-2; maybe TRBD2 (5 bases). From germline, CDR1 is LGHNA and CDR2 YNFKEQ. The CDR3 is made up of 15 amino acids. The ends were cut back, 4 bases at V and 4 bases at J, with 16 bases in the middle.

J is TRBJ1-1 and V is TRBV6-5; 8 bases line up with TRBD1. Germline CDR1 reads MNHEY; CDR2 reads SVGAGI. Trimming removed 5 bases from V and 3 bases from J; junction bases left unmatched: 2. The CDR3 extends over 13 amino acids. The CDR3 nucleotides are TGTGCCAGCAGTCGACAGGGGTACACTGAAGCTTTCTTT. Protein sequence: CASSRQGYTEAFF.

The gene calls are TRBV30 and TRBJ1-1; 8 nucleotides match TRBD1. This CDR3 comprises 14 residues. Germline V gene lookup returns CDR1 GTSNPN and CDR2 SVGIG (reference sequence). V was pared by 4 bases and J by 3 bases, with 7 bases of the junction left unmatched. CDR3 nucleotide sequence: TGTGCCTGGATGCCGTGGGACAGGTACACTGAAGCTTTCTTT. Translating it yields CAWMPWDRYTEAFF.

V is TRBV30 and J is TRBJ2-1, with no clear D. Between the trimmed V and J ends, which lost 0 bases and 8 bases, there was a span of 5 bases. From germline, CDR1 is GTSNPN and CDR2 SVGIG (reference sequence). CDR3 size: 11 residues. CDR3 protein: CAWSVSYEQFF. In nucleotides, the CDR3 is TGTGCCTGGAGTGTGAGCTATGAGCAGTTCTTC.

The J gene is TRBJ1-4, the V gene TRBV6-5; D possibly corresponds to TRBD1 (6 bases). V was clipped by 6 bases and J by 5 bases, with 16 bases between them. Germline V lookup: CDR1 MNHEY, CDR2 SVGAGI. The CDR3 spans 15 residues. CDR3 region: CASRERGSRNEKLFF. In DNA, the CDR3 is TGTGCCAGCAGAGAGAGGGGGAGTCGAAATGAAAAACTGTTTTTT.

V is TRBV3-1 (or the pseudogene TRBV3-2) and J is TRBJ1-5; possible D gene TRBD1, 5 bases. Trimming pared 0 bases from V and 6 bases from J, leaving 12 bases between. The CDR3 contains 15 residues. Germline lookup yields CDR1 LGHDT and CDR2 YNNKEL (reference sequence). DNA for the CDR3: TGTGCCAGCAGCCAAGATTCAACAGGTTCTCAGCCCCAGCATTTT. Protein: CASSQDSTGSQPQHF.

The chain uses TRBV11-2 and TRBJ1-2; 7 bases are shared with TRBD1. The CDR3 contains 15 residues. Germline V gene lookup returns CDR1 SGHAT and CDR2 FQNNGV. V lost 2 bases, J lost 4 bases, and 7 bases stayed unmatched. DNA of the CDR3: TGTGCCAGCAGCTTATGGGACAGCGCACTCTATGGCTACACCTTC. Protein: CASSLWDSALYGYTF.

The chain joins TRBV20-1 to TRBJ1-2; tentative D call: TRBD1 (5 bases). In germline, CDR1 is DFQATT, CDR2 SNEGSKA (reference sequence). The CDR3 extends over 11 amino acids. V lost 6 bases to trimming and J lost 4 bases, with 9 bases between them. CDR3 DNA sequence: TGCAGTGCCGGGACTCCCTATGGCTACACCTTC. This sequence encodes CSAGTPYGYTF.

The chain couples TRBV19 to TRBJ1-1; D possibly corresponds to TRBD1 (5 bases). CDR3 size: 15 residues. The germline V and J ends were trimmed by 0 bases and 1 base, with 9 bases remaining between them. CDR1 is LNHDA and CDR2 is SQIVND in the germline V gene (reference sequence). This CDR3 reads CASSIDDSWNTEAFF. DNA of the CDR3: TGTGCCAGTAGTATAGATGACAGTTGGAACACTGAAGCTTTCTTT.

The chain has TRBV11-3 and TRBJ2-3; 7 bases fit TRBD1. CDR1 SGHNT and CDR2 YENEEA come from the germline V gene. The CDR3 runs 14 residues. J gave up 6 bases and V 5 bases, and 8 bases lay outside the gene matches. Here the CDR3 reads CASSTRQGSDTQYF. In nucleotides, the CDR3 is TGTGCCAGCAGCACCCGACAGGGATCCGATACGCAGTATTTT.

This clone was detected only once. The CDR3 DNA reads as TGTGCCAGCAGCTCCCAGGGAATACTAGCCAAAAACATTCAGTACTTC. It is translated as CASSSQGILAKNIQYF. The chain recombines TRBV5-8 with TRBJ2-4; D perhaps matches TRBD1 (5 bases). The CDR3 spans 16 residues. Looked up from germline, CDR1 is SGHTS and CDR2 is YDEGEE. Between the trimmed V and J ends, which lost 3 bases and 0 bases, there was a span of 13 bases.

CDR3 bases: TGTGCCAGCTCTGGACAGGAGAATGAAAAACTGTTTTTT. This sequence encodes CASSGQENEKLFF. The V and J genes are TRBV2 and TRBJ1-4, with 7 bases fitting TRBD1. J was trimmed by 5 bases and V by 8 bases; bases with no gene match: 5. The CDR3 spans 13 residues. Per the germline V gene, CDR1 is SNHLY and CDR2 is FYNNEI.

This clone was counted once. V usage is TRBV4-2 and J usage is TRBJ2-3; a possible D gene is TRBD2 (5 bases). In germline, CDR1 is LGHNA, CDR2 YNFKEQ. Trimming left V 3 bases short and J 6 bases short, with 13 bases between. The CDR3 has 14 residues. CDR3 sequence: CASSQGALADTQYF. The CDR3 nucleotides are TGTGCCAGCAGCCAGGGCGCATTAGCGGATACGCAGTATTTT.

The V call is TRBV6-7, the J call TRBJ2-5; D gene ambiguous. TRBV6-7 counts as an open reading frame of uncertain function. The CDR3 loop spans 15 amino acids. V was cut by 3 bases and J by 3 bases, with 14 bases left in between. The CDR3: CASSYINASKETQYF. The CDR3, as DNA: TGTGCCAGCAGTTATATCAATGCGAGCAAAGAGACCCAGTACTTC.

This sequence joins TRBV7-9 and TRBJ1-2, with TRBD1 matching 12 bases. With V trimmed by 5 bases and J by 9 bases, 7 bases remained unmatched. CDR1 SEHNR and CDR2 FQNEAQ come from the germline V gene (reference sequence). The CDR3 spans 14 residues. CDR3 sequence reads: CASSPGQGALSYTF. DNA for the CDR3: TGTGCCAGCAGCCCGGGACAGGGGGCTTTAAGCTACACCTTC. The variable domain in full, completed from reference TRBV7-9 and TRBJ1-2, reads DTGVSQNPRHKITKRGQNVTFRCDPISEHNRLYWYRQTLGQGPEFLTYFQNEAQLEKSRLLSDRFSAERPKGSFSTLEIQRTEQGDSAMYLCASSPGQGALSYTFGSGTRLTVV.

The V and J genes are TRBV6-6 and TRBJ2-1; D perhaps matches TRBD1 (7 bases). The CDR3 has 16 amino acids. CDR1 and CDR2 from the germline V gene are MNHNY and SVGAGI (reference sequence). Trimming removed 0 bases from V and 10 bases from J, with 19 bases in between. CDR3 loop: CASSYSGQFGGREQFF. The CDR3 bases are TGTGCCAGCAGTTACTCGGGACAGTTTGGTGGGAGGGAGCAGTTCTTC.

The CDR3, as DNA: TGTGCCAGCAGCTTACAGGGATTTGGCTATGGCTACACCTTC. Translating gives CASSLQGFGYGYTF. V is TRBV7-9 and J is TRBJ1-2; D is perhaps TRBD1 (5 bases). Trimming took 2 bases from V and 4 from J, leaving 11 bases between them. The CDR3 is 14 residues long. Germline CDR1 SEHNR, CDR2 FQNEAQ (reference sequence).

In its sample, this clone was seen once. V gene TRBV27 combines with J gene TRBJ1-1; 9 bases line up with TRBD1. The trim removed 5 bases at V and 4 bases at J, leaving 8 bases unmatched. CDR3 length equals 15 residues. Germline CDR1 and CDR2: MNHEY and SMNVEV (reference sequence). DNA of the CDR3: TGTGCCAGCAGTCTGACAGGGGGAAGAGGCACTGAAGCTTTCTTT. It encodes CASSLTGGRGTEAFF.

V gene TRBV2 combines with J gene TRBJ2-2, with 8 bases lining up with TRBD2. V lost 5 bases and J lost 6; bases outside the gene matches: 5. The germline CDR1 and CDR2 sequences are SNHLY and FYNNEI. This CDR3 is 14 amino acids long. The CDR3 DNA sequence: TGTGCCAGCAGTACGTCCGGGGGGGCCGGGGAGCTGTTTTTT. Residues: CASSTSGGAGELFF. Drawing the rest from reference TRBV2 and TRBJ2-2, the complete variable domain is EPEVTQTPSHQVTQMGQEVILRCVPISNHLYFYWYRQILGQKVEFLVSFYNNEISEKSEIFDDQFSVERPDGSNFTLKIRSTKLEDSAMYFCASSTSGGAGELFFGEGSRLTVL.

The chain has TRBV5-6 and TRBJ1-5; 7 nucleotides agree with TRBD1. CDR3 size: 17 residues. The trim removed 4 bases at V and 3 bases at J, leaving 13 bases unmatched. Germline V lookup: CDR1 SGHDT, CDR2 YYEEEE. Here the CDR3 reads CASSLWTGWINNQPQHF. Here the CDR3 DNA reads TGTGCCAGCAGCCTCTGGACAGGATGGATAAACAATCAGCCCCAGCATTTT. The full variable domain, its missing parts supplied by reference TRBV5-6 and TRBJ1-5, is DAGVTQSPTHLIKTRGQQVTLRCSPKSGHDTVSWYQQALGQGPQFIFQYYEEEERQRGNFPDRFSGHQFPNYSSELNVNALLLGDSALYLCASSLWTGWINNQPQHFGDGTRLSIL.

This clone was found once. The chain recombines TRBV5-1 with TRBJ2-7, with 7 bases lining up with TRBD2. J was trimmed by 2 bases and V by 3 bases; bases with no gene match: 8. The CDR3 length is 15 residues. Germline CDR1 is SGHRS and CDR2 is YFSETQ. The CDR3 reads CASSSWDYPTYEQYF. CDR3 nucleotides: TGCGCCAGCAGCTCCTGGGACTACCCCACCTACGAGCAGTACTTC.